A single sample gave rise to the 9 T cell receptor beta chains below, sequenced in a study of blood T cells in healthy people across ages. A sample-barcoded 5' primer and a J-beta primer mix were used in a second PCR of about 7 to 12 cycles. TCRdb used MiXCR to reprocess the 5' RACE reads, holding one entry per CDR3 protein. This sample has about 1,500,000 distinct CDR3 sequences, with roughly 27% found just once. Specimen: blood. The receptors stem from a woman in her thirties in good health.

V is TRBV18 and J is TRBJ1-1; 9 nucleotides agree with TRBD1. Germline V gene sequence: CDR1 KGHSH, CDR2 LQKENI. The junction had 8 bases not matched to a gene; V was cut back by 5 bases and J by 1 base. This CDR3 spans 16 amino acids. CDR3 amino acids: CASSVGQGRGNTEAFF. The CDR3 DNA reads as TGTGCCAGCTCAGTAGGACAGGGGAGGGGGAACACTGAAGCTTTCTTT.

This clonotype was detected many times. The V call is TRBV7-2, the J call TRBJ2-1, with TRBD2 identical over 8 bases. This CDR3 spans 16 amino acids. Germline-derived CDR1 and CDR2 are SGHTA and FQGNSA. The J segment lost 4 bases and the V segment lost 0 bases, leaving 5 bases of the junction unmatched. The CDR3 reads CASSLAPSGGYNEQFF. CDR3 nucleotide sequence: TGTGCCAGCAGCTTAGCCCCCTCGGGAGGGTACAATGAGCAGTTCTTC.

This clonotype was found many times. V and J are TRBV20-1 and TRBJ2-3, with TRBD1 as a possible D gene (6 bases). From germline, CDR1 is DFQATT and CDR2 SNEGSKA (reference sequence). The CDR3 is 15 residues long. V lost 0 bases and J lost 5, with 15 bases in between. CDR3 protein: CSARDLGTGQDTQYF. In DNA, the CDR3 is TGCAGTGCTAGAGATCTGGGTACAGGGCAAGATACGCAGTATTTT.

V usage is TRBV12-3 or TRBV12-4 and J usage is TRBJ2-3; 10 nucleotides match TRBD2. This CDR3 is built from 16 residues. The trim removed 4 bases at V and 2 bases at J, leaving 6 bases unmatched. The CDR3 sequence is CASSSRSGGHTDTQYF. CDR3 in DNA: TGTGCCAGCAGTTCCCGTAGCGGGGGGCACACAGATACGCAGTATTTT.

This chain links TRBV5-1 with TRBJ2-1; tentatively, D is TRBD2 (5 bases). Germline values: CDR1 SGHRS, CDR2 YFSETQ. The CDR3 has 15 amino acids. V shed 4 bases and J shed 2 bases, with 13 bases lying between them. The CDR3 reads CASSPGLGPYNEQFF. The CDR3 region has the DNA TGCGCCAGCAGCCCCGGACTTGGGCCCTACAATGAGCAGTTCTTC.

V usage is TRBV5-1 and J usage is TRBJ2-7, with 9 bases fitting TRBD1. The CDR3 runs to 20 residues. V shed 0 bases and J 2 bases; nucleotides not matched to a gene: 18. The germline V gene has CDR1 SGHRS and CDR2 YFSETQ. This chain's CDR3 is CASSLEPPGQGHYLTYEQYF. CDR3 nucleotide sequence: TGCGCCAGCAGCTTGGAGCCACCGGGACAGGGCCATTACCTTACCTACGAGCAGTACTTC.

A remark on this clonotype: This may arise from a read error, as a much more abundant clone is one base away. This chain links TRBV5-4 with TRBJ2-4, with D tentatively TRBD1 or TRBD2 (5 bases each). Germline V gene sequence: CDR1 SGHNT, CDR2 YYREEE (reference sequence). There are 15 residues in the CDR3. V lost 4 bases and J 13 bases, leaving 24 bases between the germline ends. The CDR3: CASSLRDAPRRMQYF. The DNA for the CDR3 is TGTGCCAGCAGCCTTCGGGACGCCCCAAGGAGGATGCAGTACTTC.

V is TRBV5-6 and J is TRBJ1-5, with a tentative D call TRBD1 (5 bases). Trimming stripped 4 bases from V and 6 bases from J, with 14 bases between. CDR3 length equals 14 residues. Germline V lookup: CDR1 SGHDT, CDR2 YYEEEE. The CDR3 DNA reads TGTGCCAGCAGCCTACAGGTGTCAAGTCAGCCCCAGCATTTT. Amino acid sequence: CASSLQVSSQPQHF.

The chain is built from TRBV5-1 and TRBJ2-7, with 7 bases matching TRBD1. The CDR3 length is 14 residues. V lost 7 bases, J lost 0 bases, and 7 bases stayed unmatched. Germline CDR1 SGHRS, CDR2 YFSETQ. CDR3 DNA: TGCGCCAGCGCTATGGGACAGAGCTCCTACGAGCAGTACTTC. Translating gives CASAMGQSSYEQYF.